These 28 T cell receptor beta chains were all obtained from the same sample, sequenced in a study of blood T cell repertoires in COVID-19. Repertoires were generated with immunoSEQ multiplex PCR, while TCRdb's copy carries only in-frame clones and drops some. The sample records some 210,000 clones, around 80% being singletons. Sequencing was done on a sample of peripheral blood. The receptors were sampled from a woman aged 40 to 55 with acute or convalescent COVID-19.

The chain has TRBV6-5 and TRBJ1-1; possible D gene TRBD1, 6 bases. Per the germline V gene, CDR1 is MNHEY and CDR2 is SVGAGI. V was cut by 5 bases and J by 4 bases, with 11 bases left in between. The CDR3 consists of 13 residues. The CDR3 bases are TGTGCCAGCAGTCTTACAGGGTTCACTGAAGCTTTCTTT. Its protein product is CASSLTGFTEAFF.

This chain connects TRBV19 to TRBJ1-2; 11 bases line up with TRBD1. The CDR3 covers 16 residues. V shed 3 bases and J 4 bases; nucleotides not matched to a gene: 7. Germline CDR1 is LNHDA and CDR2 is SQIVND (reference sequence). The CDR3 nucleotides read TGTGCCAGTAGTATCGGGACAGGGGGTCTTCCCTATGGCTACACCTTC. Protein product: CASSIGTGGLPYGYTF.

The chain couples TRBV7-8 to TRBJ2-1; D is unresolved. Looked up from germline, CDR1 is SGHVS and CDR2 is FQNEAQ. This CDR3 has 13 amino acids. Between the trimmed V and J ends, which lost 1 base and 8 bases, there was a span of 9 bases. CDR3 residues: CASSLEHKDEQFF. As DNA, the CDR3 is TGTGCCAGCAGCTTAGAGCATAAAGATGAGCAGTTCTTC. The variable domain in full, completed from reference TRBV7-8 and TRBJ2-1, reads GAGVSQSPRYKVAKRGQDVALRCDPISGHVSLFWYQQALGQGPEFLTYFQNEAQLDKSGLPSDRFFAERPEGSVSTLKIQRTQQEDSAVYLCASSLEHKDEQFFGPGTRLTVL.

The V call is TRBV24-1, the J call TRBJ2-1; 13 positions agree with TRBD2. The CDR3 contains 14 residues. Germline V lookup: CDR1 KGHDR, CDR2 SFDVKD. V lost 7 bases, J lost 5 bases, and 1 base stayed unmatched. This CDR3 reads CATSGTSGNNEQFF. The CDR3 coding sequence is TGTGCCACCAGCGGGACTAGCGGGAACAATGAGCAGTTCTTC.

The chain links TRBV20-1 to TRBJ1-1; D is unresolved. V was clipped by 3 bases and J by 8 bases, with 10 bases between them. The CDR3 sequence is 11 residues long. The germline CDR1 and CDR2 sequences are DFQATT and SNEGSKA (reference sequence). The CDR3 protein is CSASVHIEAFF. In DNA, the CDR3 is TGCAGTGCTAGTGTCCACATCGAAGCTTTCTTT.

The chain links TRBV19 to TRBJ1-5; D is uncertain. The germline V gene encodes CDR1 LNHDA and CDR2 SQIVND (reference sequence). CDR3 size: 14 residues. V lost 5 bases and J lost 4, with 12 bases in between. CDR3 nucleotides: TGTGCCAGTAGTTTCAATAACGGGAATCAGCCCCAGCATTTT. This gives the protein CASSFNNGNQPQHF.

V usage is TRBV15 and J usage is TRBJ1-5; perhaps TRBD1 as D (6 bases). V was cut by 1 base and J by 6 bases, with 13 bases left in between. The CDR3 sequence is 15 residues long. Per germline, CDR1 LNHNV and CDR2 YYDKDF (reference sequence). CDR3 protein: CATSRVLGAGQPQHF. In DNA, the CDR3 is TGTGCCACCAGCAGAGTTCTGGGGGCGGGTCAGCCCCAGCATTTT.

V and J are TRBV24-1 and TRBJ2-6; no clear D gene. The CDR3 extends over 14 amino acids. CDR1 and CDR2 (germline): KGHDR, SFDVKD. V was cut by 5 bases and J by 0 bases, with 4 bases left in between. CDR3 DNA: TGTGCCACCAGTGGACACTCTGGGGCCAACGTCCTGACTTTC. Protein product: CATSGHSGANVLTF.

CDR3 bases: TGTGCCAGCAGCTTATCTCTCCACGAGCAGTACTTC. This sequence encodes CASSLSLHEQYF. The rearrangement links TRBV7-2 to TRBJ2-7; D gene ambiguous. The length of the CDR3 is 12 residues. The V end was cut by 2 bases, the J end by 5 bases, with 7 bases between. Germline-derived CDR1 and CDR2 are SGHTA and FQGNSA.

This clone was seen more than once but under ten times. The V gene is TRBV5-1, the J gene TRBJ1-1; D uncertain. V gave up 0 bases and J gave up 4 bases, with 13 bases separating them. The CDR3 totals 15 residues. Germline V gene sequence: CDR1 SGHRS, CDR2 YFSETQ. Written as DNA, the CDR3 is TGCGCCAGCAGCTTGGCGGTTGCAGCGGGCACTGAAGCTTTCTTT. Protein: CASSLAVAAGTEAFF.

V is TRBV2 and J is TRBJ2-7; 8 bases line up with TRBD1. The germline V gene encodes CDR1 SNHLY and CDR2 FYNNEI. CDR3 length: 15 residues. Trimming removed 0 bases from V and 2 bases from J; junction bases left unmatched: 3. CDR3 region: CASSEASGQAYEQYF. The CDR3 coding sequence is TGTGCCAGCAGTGAAGCCTCGGGACAGGCCTACGAGCAGTACTTC.

This chain connects TRBV5-1 to TRBJ2-6; a possible D gene is TRBD2 (6 bases). The V and J ends lost 5 bases and 2 bases respectively, with 8 bases between them. The germline V gene has CDR1 SGHRS and CDR2 YFSETQ. The CDR3 length is 14 residues. The chain's CDR3 is CASSAGTGANVLTF. CDR3 DNA: TGCGCCAGCAGTGCGGGGACTGGGGCCAACGTCCTGACTTTC. Looking up the rest from reference TRBV5-1 and TRBJ2-6 gives the full variable domain: KAGVTQTPRYLIKTRGQQVTLSCSPISGHRSVSWYQQTPGQGLQFLFEYFSETQRNKGNFPGRFSGRQFSNSRSEMNVSTLELGDSALYLCASSAGTGANVLTFGAGSRLTVL.

Note on this clone: Other DNA sequences in the same sample also yield this CDR3. The chain uses TRBV4-1 and TRBJ2-7; 7 positions match TRBD1. J lost 2 bases, V lost 1 base, and 5 bases had no gene match. The CDR3 is made up of 15 amino acids. Germline V CDR1 and CDR2: MGHRA, YSYEKL. The CDR3 protein is CASSQVRTGAYEQYF. CDR3 bases: TGCGCCAGCAGCCAAGTTAGGACAGGCGCCTACGAGCAGTACTTC.

The chain couples TRBV24-1 to TRBJ1-6; 8 bases match TRBD1. Unmatched junction bases numbered 10, after V lost 6 bases and J lost 10 bases. CDR3 length equals 15 residues. Germline V gene sequence: CDR1 KGHDR, CDR2 SFDVKD. The CDR3 sequence is CATSSVGQGNSPLHF. CDR3 DNA sequence: TGTGCCACCAGTTCCGTAGGACAGGGTAACTCACCCCTCCACTTT.

This rearrangement joins TRBV14 to TRBJ1-1; 7 bases match TRBD1. The germline V gene has CDR1 SGHDN and CDR2 FVKESK. CDR3 length: 15 amino acids. V lost 1 base to trimming and J lost 7 bases; unmatched junction nucleotides: 9. The CDR3 coding sequence is TGTGCCAGCAGCCAAGTGAGACAGGGACTGTATGAAGCTTTCTTT. Amino acids: CASSQVRQGLYEAFF.

V gene TRBV5-6 combines with J gene TRBJ2-1, with 7 bases lining up with TRBD2. The CDR3 totals 16 residues. V shed 1 base, J shed 4 bases, and the junction held 8 bases outside the gene matches. Germline CDR1 is SGHDT and CDR2 is YYEEEE. In DNA form, the CDR3 reads TGTGCCAGCAGCTTGCTAGAGCGGGGACCATACAATGAGCAGTTCTTC. Its protein product is CASSLLERGPYNEQFF.

The chain uses TRBV30 and TRBJ1-4, with TRBD1 matching over 11 bases. There are 15 residues in the CDR3. CDR1 and CDR2 (germline): GTSNPN, SVGIG (reference sequence). The V and J ends lost 0 bases and 8 bases, in that order; junction bases with no gene match: 5. CDR3 protein: CAWSVLDRGPEKLFF. For the CDR3, the DNA is TGTGCCTGGAGTGTATTGGACAGGGGGCCGGAAAAACTGTTTTTT.

The gene calls are TRBV27 and TRBJ1-2; 12 bases map to TRBD1. Trimming removed 5 bases from V and 7 bases from J; junction bases left unmatched: 2. This CDR3 is built from 13 residues. Germline-derived CDR1 and CDR2 are MNHEY and SMNVEV (reference sequence). Written as DNA, the CDR3 is TGTGCCAGCAGTAGGGGACAGGGGGCTGGCTACACCTTC. Translated: CASSRGQGAGYTF.

This sequence joins TRBV4-2 and TRBJ2-1; 10 bases match TRBD2. V trimming: 4 bases; J trimming: 9 bases; junction bases outside the gene matches: 12. This CDR3 has 16 amino acids. The germline V gene has CDR1 LGHNA and CDR2 YNFKEQ. CDR3 in DNA: TGTGCCAGCAGCCTACCGAGCGGGGGGGCCCAAGGTGAGCAGTTCTTC. Translation gives CASSLPSGGAQGEQFF.

This chain connects TRBV5-6 to TRBJ2-7; 7 bases map to TRBD2. This CDR3 has 16 amino acids. Germline V lookup: CDR1 SGHDT, CDR2 YYEEEE. V trimming: 4 bases; J trimming: 5 bases; junction bases outside the gene matches: 15. The CDR3: CASSRPGGVKRNEQYF. DNA for the CDR3: TGTGCCAGCAGCCGCCCTGGGGGGGTGAAGCGCAACGAGCAGTACTTC.

The table lists this clone with a count of one. This rearrangement joins TRBV9 to TRBJ2-1, with 11 bases aligning to TRBD2. After removal of 4 bases from V and 9 bases from J, the junction contained 9 bases not matched to a gene. The CDR3 runs 15 residues. Germline loops: CDR1 SGDLS, CDR2 YYNGEE. In DNA form, the CDR3 reads TGTGCCAGCAGCCTCGTTAGCGGGGGGGCCGGTGAGCAGTTCTTC. Its translation: CASSLVSGGAGEQFF.

This clone was detected only a few times. The chain links TRBV5-6 to TRBJ2-7, with TRBD2 matching over 10 bases. The CDR3 totals 15 residues. J was trimmed by 10 bases and V by 4 bases; bases with no gene match: 14. CDR1 is SGHDT and CDR2 is YYEEEE in the germline V gene. As DNA, the CDR3 is TGTGCCAGCAGCCTAACGCCTAGCGGGGGATCAGACCAGTACTTC. Encoded protein: CASSLTPSGGSDQYF.

The genes are TRBV27 and TRBJ2-7, with D perhaps matching TRBD2 (5 bases). Looked up from germline, CDR1 is MNHEY and CDR2 is SMNVEV (reference sequence). The CDR3 spans 13 residues. The germline V and J ends were trimmed by 5 bases and 2 bases, with 10 bases remaining between them. In DNA, the CDR3 is TGTGCCAGCAGTCCTGACGGGACCTACGAGCAGTACTTC. Translated: CASSPDGTYEQYF.

The chain uses TRBV30 and TRBJ1-2; TRBD1 is a possible D gene (5 bases). V was pared by 1 base and J by 6 bases, with 15 bases between. Germline V CDR1 and CDR2: GTSNPN, SVGIG (reference sequence). This CDR3 is built from 14 residues. Here the CDR3 DNA reads TGTGCCTGGAGTGGAATCAGGGATCGGAATGGCTACACCTTC. Encoded protein: CAWSGIRDRNGYTF.

V and J are TRBV27 and TRBJ1-2; the match to TRBD1 covers 11 bases. This CDR3 comprises 16 residues. V dropped 2 bases and J dropped 1; count of bases not matched to a gene: 3. Germline lookup yields CDR1 MNHEY and CDR2 SMNVEV (reference sequence). CDR3 sequence reads: CASSLGGQGGNYGYTF. In DNA form, the CDR3 reads TGTGCCAGCAGTTTAGGGGGACAGGGGGGTAACTATGGCTACACCTTC.

The chain joins TRBV24-1 to TRBJ2-1; possibly TRBD1 for D (5 bases). V shed 3 bases and J shed 10 bases, with 21 bases lying between them. Looked up from germline, CDR1 is KGHDR and CDR2 is SFDVKD. The CDR3 is made up of 16 amino acids. The CDR3 sequence: CATSDTWTLRYDEQFF. CDR3 in DNA: TGTGCCACCAGTGATACTTGGACACTGCGATATGACGAGCAGTTCTTC.

The V and J genes are TRBV7-9 and TRBJ2-7; 9 bases align to TRBD1. V lost 4 bases and J lost 5; bases outside the gene matches: 9. The CDR3 runs to 15 residues. CDR1 is SEHNR and CDR2 is FQNEAQ in the germline V gene (reference sequence). The CDR3 DNA follows: TGTGCCAGCAGCTACCCTGACAGGGGGGGGGACGAGCAGTACTTC. Translation: CASSYPDRGGDEQYF.

The CDR3 DNA is TGTGCCAGCAGGCGGCCGAATCAGCCCCAGCATTTT. Translating it yields CASRRPNQPQHF. V and J are TRBV12-3 or TRBV12-4 and TRBJ1-5; no definite D call. The CDR3 consists of 12 residues. Trimming cost V 6 bases and J 4 bases, with 7 bases left between them.